This T cell receptor beta chain comes out of a study of shared clonotypes between healthy human individuals. Study at large: Donors consisted of two women and three men between 18 and 49.

Naive CD8 populations comprised CD45RO-negative cells positively selected for CCR7, excluding terminally differentiated effector memory CD45RA+ cells. V trimming: 2 bases; J trimming: 4 bases; junction bases outside the gene matches: 1. CDR3 length: 13 residues. Germline loops: CDR1 GTSNPN, CDR2 SVGIG (reference sequence). Study-wide points: Among donors, clonotype sharing was expected to be affected by sequencing depth. Naive CD4 clonotype sharing across a handful of donors was 4.5% to 6%.

Replicate PCRs from sorted subsets contained 200 ng DNA, which is 30,000 to 35,000 T cell genomes. Data came from immunoSEQ multiplex PCR; TCRdb stores just in-frame clones and leaves some out. The sample has millions of clones; about 93% are singletons. Concerning this clone: Its cognate antigen is unknown.

This clonotype was sampled from a man between 18 and 29 years old in good health. Some clones in this sample may be carry-over from other donors' samples. The specimen was naive CD8+ T cells from PBMCs. V gene TRBV30 combines with J gene TRBJ2-5; 10 bases agree with TRBD1. For the CDR3, the DNA is TGTGCCTGGAGTTGGACAGGGGGAGAGACCCAGTACTTC. This sequence encodes CAWSWTGGETQYF.